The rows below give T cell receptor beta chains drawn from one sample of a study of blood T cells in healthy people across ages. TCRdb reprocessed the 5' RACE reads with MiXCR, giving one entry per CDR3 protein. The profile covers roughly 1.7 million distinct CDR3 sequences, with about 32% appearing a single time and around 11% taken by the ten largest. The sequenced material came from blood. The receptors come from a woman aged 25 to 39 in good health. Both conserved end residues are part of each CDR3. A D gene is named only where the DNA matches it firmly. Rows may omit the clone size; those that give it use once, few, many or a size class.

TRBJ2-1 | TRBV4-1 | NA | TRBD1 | TGCGCCAGCAGCCAAGATCCTCGGGACAGGGGCTATGAGCAGTTCTTC | CASSQDPRDRGYEQFF
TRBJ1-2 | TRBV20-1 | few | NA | TGCAGTGCTAGTCTGAGCACAGCACTTAACTATGGCTACACCTTC | CSASLSTALNYGYTF
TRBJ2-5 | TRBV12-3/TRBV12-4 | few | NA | TGTGCCAGCAGTTTAAGGGGCGGAAGCCCCCCCCAGTACTTC | CASSLRGGSPPQYF
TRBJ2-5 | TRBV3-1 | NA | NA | TGTGCCAGCAGCCCCATAGGCGGGGGCCAAGAGGCCCAGTACTTC | CASSPIGGGQEAQYF
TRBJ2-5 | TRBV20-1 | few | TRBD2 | TGCAGTGCTCCTATAACTAGCGGGAGGATACAGACCCAGTACTTC | CSAPITSGRIQTQYF
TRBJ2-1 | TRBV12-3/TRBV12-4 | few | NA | TGTGCCAGCACCTCCCGGGTCGGAGGGTGGCGGGATCCCTACAATGAGCAGTTCTTC | CASTSRVGGWRDPYNEQFF
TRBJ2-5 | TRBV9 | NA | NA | TGTGCCAGCAGCGTAGGAGGGCACCCCCAAGAGACCCAGTACTTC | CASSVGGHPQETQYF
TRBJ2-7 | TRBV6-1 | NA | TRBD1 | TGTGCCAGCAGTGAAGGGGTGGTGGGGACAGGGAACCCCTACGAGCAGTACTTC | CASSEGVVGTGNPYEQYF
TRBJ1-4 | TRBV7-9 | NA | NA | TGTGCCAGCGGCACAGGGTCAACTAATGAAAAACTGTTTTTT | CASGTGSTNEKLFF
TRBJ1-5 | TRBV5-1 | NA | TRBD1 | TGCGCCAGCAGCGAGGAGGGGGCGAATCAGCCCCAGCATTTT | CASSEEGANQPQHF
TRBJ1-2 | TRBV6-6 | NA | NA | TGTGCCAGCAGTGGGGGGGGAGGGCGCAGCTATGGCTACACCTTC | CASSGGGGRSYGYTF